This is a list of T cell receptor beta chains from one sample in a study of molecular identifiers for immune sequencing clone quantification. TCRdb redid the calling of the PCR reads with MiXCR, one entry per CDR3 protein. The table records about 510,000 distinct CDR3 sequences, over 20% of them present only once. The sequenced sample was naive CD8+ T cells from blood, with Jurkat cell RNA spiked in. The receptors shown here come from a human donor in good health. Some libraries in this study had Jurkat cell RNA spiked in. The CDR3 runs from the conserved cysteine through the conserved F or W. A D gene is named only where the DNA matches it firmly. Rows may omit the clone size; those that give it use once, few, many or a size class.

clone size	J gene	D gene	V gene	CDR3 protein	CDR3 DNA
many	TRBJ1-1	-	TRBV28	CASSYHTEAFF	TGTGCCAGCAGTTACCACACTGAAGCTTTCTTT
many	TRBJ2-7	TRBD1	TRBV28	CASTKPGQAHPDEQYF	TGTGCCAGCACCAAACCCGGACAGGCCCACCCCGACGAGCAGTACTTC
few	TRBJ1-5	-	TRBV7-9	CASSLVGTAQPQHF	TGTGCCAGCAGCTTAGTCGGTACGGCACAGCCCCAGCATTTT
many	TRBJ1-1	-	TRBV6-2/TRBV6-3	CASTDALNTEAFF	TGTGCCAGCACGGACGCTTTGAACACTGAAGCTTTCTTT
many	TRBJ2-2	TRBD2	TRBV9	CASSVTSGYTGELFF	TGTGCCAGCAGCGTTACTAGCGGTTACACCGGGGAGCTGTTTTTT
-	TRBJ2-7	-	TRBV11-2	CASNLVGGAYEQYF	TGTGCCAGCAACCTAGTAGGGGGAGCCTACGAGCAGTACTTC
few	TRBJ2-3	TRBD2	TRBV20-1	CSARDYGREQGTDTQYF	TGCAGTGCTAGAGATTATGGGCGGGAGCAGGGAACAGATACGCAGTATTTT
many	TRBJ2-5	-	TRBV12-5	CASGMDNQETQYF	TGTGCTAGTGGTATGGACAACCAAGAGACCCAGTACTTC
-	TRBJ2-3	TRBD1	TRBV2	CAFNDRGATDTQYF	TGTGCCTTCAATGACAGGGGAGCCACAGATACGCAGTATTTT
-	TRBJ2-7	-	TRBV27	CASSLSPRVSHEQYF	TGTGCCAGCAGTTTATCGCCCAGGGTTTCCCACGAGCAGTACTTC
-	TRBJ2-3	-	TRBV6-2/TRBV6-3	CASGDSLFTDTQYF	TGTGCCAGCGGGGACTCCCTATTCACAGATACGCAGTATTTT
many	TRBJ2-7	-	TRBV4-3	CASSQGLNYEQYF	TGCGCCAGCAGCCAAGGGCTAAACTACGAGCAGTACTTC
-	TRBJ2-7	TRBD2	TRBV7-3	CASRSAGGAYEQYF	TGTGCCAGCAGATCGGCGGGAGGGGCCTACGAGCAGTACTTC
many	TRBJ2-1	-	TRBV29-1	CSVEYPPPEVYNEQFF	TGCAGCGTTGAGTATCCGCCCCCCGAGGTATACAATGAGCAGTTCTTC
-	TRBJ2-5	-	TRBV5-8	CASSRPTGLETQYF	TGTGCCAGCAGCCGCCCCACAGGGCTGGAGACCCAGTACTTC
-	TRBJ2-7	TRBD2	TRBV2	CASSEALLAGGPSEQYF	TGTGCCAGCAGTGAAGCGCTTCTAGCGGGGGGGCCTTCCGAGCAGTACTTC
-	TRBJ2-5	-	TRBV7-6	CASSTLLIETQYF	TGTGCCAGCAGCACCCTACTTATAGAGACCCAGTACTTC
few	TRBJ2-3	-	TRBV4-3	CASSQELNEGHTDTQYF	TGCGCCAGCAGCCAAGAACTGAACGAGGGACACACAGATACGCAGTATTTT